This TCR beta chain was retrieved from a study of T cell responses to AZD1222 COVID-19 vaccine (dated by TCRdb to 2020 to 2023). Study-level background: A total of just over 230 trial participants underwent TCR sequencing, of whom 200 to 220 had received two doses of AZD1222 and some 25 had received two doses of the MenACWY control vaccine. Trial participants were enrolled into age subgroups of 18-55, 56-69 and 70-plus years, which contained around 140, 26 and 57 TCR-sequenced participants, respectively. Points the paper makes about the study in general: Because no day 14 peak-response samples were available, the repertoires could be characterized only after the peak T cell response. Conclusions about previously exposed vaccinees are limited, since just five to seven AZD1222 recipients were seropositive for SARS-CoV-2 at baseline. After two AZD1222 doses, spike-specific TCR breadth and depth were significantly higher than at day 0 and than in MenACWY recipients. Nearly half of unique spike-specific TCRs reportedly recognized epitopes outside regions mutated in the B.1.351 and B.1.1.7 variants. The whole spike protein was spanned by vaccine-associated CD4 TCRs, and dominant responses were seen in regions 160-218 and 743-854. Most participants were white British and females outnumbered males, and the authors suggested that clonal diversity may have been underestimated. In the small 56-69-year group, the increase in depth fell short of significance, most likely because of low power.

Comment on this clone: Which antigen it targets is not known. The input lacks base qualities; no much larger clone sits a single base away.

What the time point label conveys for this sample: baseline before first vaccination. In the paper's terms, the treatment or condition label means: meningococcal conjugate vaccine given as trial control. The vaccinee samples were drawn from two UK trials, COV001 and COV002, one of which was a single-blind randomized controlled phase 2/3 trial testing AZD1222 (ChAdOx1 nCoV-19) in healthy adults. For TCRbeta chain sequencing, PBMC samples were collected from trial participants at day 0 and at day 28 after the second dose. The germline V gene gives CDR1 as KGHSH and CDR2 as LQKENI. The CDR3 runs 13 amino acids, cysteine and phenylalanine included. CDR3 DNA is the only sequence kept; it has 39 bases, read in frame from the first base. V loses 3 bases, J loses 5 bases, and the germline ends lie 8 bases apart. The CDR3 regions of human TCRbeta chains were analyzed by immunosequencing. On the authors' methods: Repertoire TCRs were checked for matches against a reference library of SARS-CoV-2-specific TCRs that had been generated using the MIRA antigen-specificity platform. Breadth was defined as the fraction of unique TCRs that were SARS-CoV-2-associated. Depth was defined as the fraction of total T cells that were SARS-CoV-2-associated. Using the MIRA data, each spike-specific TCR was assigned both to the spike region to which the TCR was reactive and to a CD4 or CD8 class. Log10-transformed breadth and depth values were compared by one-way ANOVA with Sidak's multiple comparisons tests. Imported from immuneACCESS, the table was reduced by TCRdb to in-frame sequences with V and J called. These copies leave out some clones; in studies compared against another copy, an unresolved V gene accounts for under half, and the cause of the remainder is not known. V, J and clone size are taken as reported in that table, and D and trimming were inferred from the DNA itself. The sample table records roughly 120,000 clones; 70% to 90% of these occur just once. The ten largest clones add up to 3% to 4.5% of the sample.

Sample: peripheral blood, taken on day 0 of MenACWY control vaccination. The chain is assembled from TRBV18 and TRBJ2-1; TRBD2 is perhaps the D gene, given 6 matching bases. This sequence originates from an adult in good health. The CDR3 has the sequence CASSPTSHNEQFF. The DNA reads TGTGCCAGCTCACCGACTAGTCACAATGAGCAGTTCTTC.